These 26 T cell receptor beta chains originate from one sample sequenced in a study of early T cells in non-severe SARS-CoV-2 infection. TCRdb reanalysed the 5' RACE reads using MiXCR and keeps one entry per CDR3 protein. The sample lists more than 45,000 distinct CDR3 sequences; around 12% were seen once. The source material was whole blood. The receptors stem from an adult who was a healthcare worker with PCR-confirmed SARS-CoV-2 infection or an uninfected control (not recorded which).

This clonotype was counted ten times or more. The chain links TRBV28 to TRBJ2-1; D is perhaps TRBD2 (6 bases). Germline values: CDR1 MDHEN, CDR2 SYDVKM. The CDR3 contains 12 residues. V was shortened by 5 bases and J by 6 bases, with 8 bases between the two germline ends. The DNA for the CDR3 is TGTGCCAGCAGTGAGGAGGGCAATGAGCAGTTCTTC. Its translation: CASSEEGNEQFF.

This clonotype has more than one count but fewer than ten. The V and J genes are TRBV21-1 and TRBJ1-1; the DNA was not used to check the table's D call, TRBD1. TRBV21-1 is assigned pseudogene status. This CDR3 spans 12 amino acids. The CDR3 DNA reads as TGTGCCAGCAGCCCCAGCCCCCCTGAAGCTTTCTTT. This translates into CASSPSPPEAFF.

The J gene is TRBJ2-5, the V gene TRBV20-1, with a tentative D call TRBD1 (6 bases). The CDR3 sequence is 13 residues long. The V and J ends lost 6 bases and 2 bases respectively, with 13 bases between them. Germline CDR1 reads DFQATT; CDR2 reads SNEGSKA (reference sequence). The CDR3 here is CSATGTFQETQYF. CDR3 nucleotide sequence: TGCAGTGCCACAGGGACATTTCAAGAGACCCAGTACTTC.

This chain links TRBV5-1 with TRBJ2-6; no definite D call. There are 15 residues in the CDR3. Germline V gene data show CDR1 as SGHRS and CDR2 as YFSETQ. V was cut by 0 bases and J by 0 bases, with 4 bases left in between. CDR3 bases: TGCGCCAGCAGCTTGGAGGCCTCTGGGGCCAACGTCCTGACTTTC. It yields the protein CASSLEASGANVLTF.

The table lists this clonotype with many counts. The chain uses TRBV2 and TRBJ2-1; either TRBD1 or TRBD2 may fit D (6 bases each). V gave up 5 bases and J gave up 4 bases, with 12 bases separating them. The CDR3 consists of 14 residues. Germline assignment: CDR1 SNHLY and CDR2 FYNNEI. The CDR3 bases are TGTGCCAGCAGTCGGGGGCAGGGGTACAATGAGCAGTTCTTC. This sequence encodes CASSRGQGYNEQFF. Complete variable domain (other parts from reference TRBV2 and TRBJ2-1): EPEVTQTPSHQVTQMGQEVILRCVPISNHLYFYWYRQILGQKVEFLVSFYNNEISEKSEIFDDQFSVERPDGSNFTLKIRSTKLEDSAMYFCASSRGQGYNEQFFGPGTRLTVL.

This clonotype occurred many times. J is TRBJ2-3 and V is TRBV27, with D unclear. In germline, CDR1 is MNHEY, CDR2 SMNVEV (reference sequence). With 2 bases removed from V and 1 base from J, the gap between germline ends came to 10 bases. The CDR3 spans 15 residues. CDR3 sequence: CASSLKLFGTDTQYF. In nucleotides, the CDR3 is TGTGCCAGCAGTTTAAAGTTGTTTGGCACAGATACGCAGTATTTT.

This clonotype was seen at least ten times. The rearrangement links TRBV28 to TRBJ1-2; no firm D call. Deletions cut 3 bases from V and 8 bases from J, with 10 bases between. The CDR3 covers 12 residues. Looked up from germline, CDR1 is MDHEN and CDR2 is SYDVKM. The CDR3 nucleotides read TGTGCCAGCAGTTTCTCCCGGGAAGGCTACACCTTC. Its protein is CASSFSREGYTF.

This clonotype was detected only a few times. This clone may be a read error of a much larger clone one base away. V and J are TRBV18 and TRBJ2-1, with D unresolved. The CDR3 contains 12 residues. Germline loops: CDR1 KGHSH, CDR2 LQKENI. The chain's CDR3 is CVSSPRVNEQFF. The CDR3 DNA follows: TGTGTCAGCTCACCACGCGTCAATGAGCAGTTCTTC.

Only a few counts were recorded for this clonotype. This rearrangement joins TRBV3-1 to TRBJ1-6; tentative D call: TRBD1 (5 bases). Trimming removed 5 bases at V and 6 bases at J, with 11 bases between. This CDR3 has 14 residues. The germline V gene encodes CDR1 LGHDT and CDR2 YNNKEL (reference sequence). The CDR3 sequence is CASSTQTVNSPLHF. The CDR3 DNA reads TGTGCCAGCAGCACTCAGACAGTTAATTCACCCCTCCACTTT.

This clonotype was observed a handful of times. The CDR3 spells CASSSTNTYEQYF. The CDR3 nucleotides are TGTGCCAGCTCATCGACTAACACCTACGAGCAGTACTTC. The chain joins TRBV18 to TRBJ2-7; D is possibly TRBD2 (5 bases). Trimming took 5 bases from V and 2 from J, leaving 10 bases between them. Germline-derived CDR1 and CDR2 are KGHSH and LQKENI. This CDR3 region has 13 residues. Variable domain in full (rest from reference TRBV18 and TRBJ2-7): NAGVMQNPRHLVRRRGQEARLRCSPMKGHSHVYWYRQLPEEGLKFMVYLQKENIIDESGMPKERFSAEFPKEGPSILRIQQVVRGDSAAYFCASSSTNTYEQYFGPGTRLTVT.

This clonotype was detected only a few times. This chain connects TRBV28 to TRBJ2-1; 9 bases align to TRBD2. V lost 5 bases to trimming and J lost 7 bases; unmatched junction nucleotides: 12. The germline V gene has CDR1 MDHEN and CDR2 SYDVKM. The CDR3 contains 16 residues. CDR3 coding DNA: TGTGCCAGCAGTGAGAACCGTAGCGGGAGAAGGAATGAGCAGTTCTTC. Its translation is CASSENRSGRRNEQFF.

This clonotype came up many times. The rearrangement links TRBV20-1 to TRBJ2-1; D perhaps matches TRBD1 (5 bases). The CDR3 consists of 14 residues. The V end was cut by 2 bases, the J end by 3 bases, with 11 bases between. Germline values: CDR1 DFQATT, CDR2 SNEGSKA (reference sequence). The CDR3 nucleotides read TGCAGTGCTAGAATTTCTCAGGGCTACAATGAGCAGTTCTTC. As protein: CSARISQGYNEQFF.

This clonotype was counted a few times. The chain carries TRBV7-9 and TRBJ1-4; D uncertain. The CDR3 consists of 15 residues. Trimming took off 8 bases at V and 4 bases at J, with 17 bases between the two ends. Germline V gene lookup returns CDR1 SEHNR and CDR2 FQNEAQ (reference sequence). The CDR3 protein is CASGKEGHINEKLFF. DNA of the CDR3: TGTGCCAGCGGCAAGGAGGGCCATATTAATGAAAAACTGTTTTTT. Filled out from reference TRBV7-9 and TRBJ1-4, the complete variable domain reads DTGVSQNPRHKITKRGQNVTFRCDPISEHNRLYWYRQTLGQGPEFLTYFQNEAQLEKSRLLSDRFSAERPKGSFSTLEIQRTEQGDSAMYLCASGKEGHINEKLFFGSGTQLSVL.

This clonotype has more than one count but fewer than ten. This may come from a read error, since a much larger clone is one base off. The chain employs TRBV7-9 and TRBJ2-5; the D gene is possibly TRBD1 (6 bases). The CDR3 covers 13 residues. Trimming took 5 bases from V and 2 from J, leaving 9 bases between them. CDR1 is SEHNR and CDR2 is FQNEAQ in the germline V gene (reference sequence). The CDR3 nucleotides are TGTGCCAGCAGCCACGGACAGCAAGAGACCCAGTACTTC. Residues: CASSHGQQETQYF.

This clonotype has at least ten counts. The V call is TRBV7-9, the J call TRBJ2-7; 7 bases are shared with TRBD2. Germline V gene sequence: CDR1 SEHNR, CDR2 FQNEAQ (reference sequence). CDR3 length equals 13 residues. V lost 6 bases to trimming and J lost 6 bases; unmatched junction nucleotides: 8. This CDR3 reads CASRGLSGAEQYF. The CDR3 coding sequence is TGTGCCAGCAGGGGACTATCTGGTGCCGAGCAGTACTTC. The full variable domain, with the rest looked up from reference TRBV7-9 and TRBJ2-7, is DTGVSQNPRHKITKRGQNVTFRCDPISEHNRLYWYRQTLGQGPEFLTYFQNEAQLEKSRLLSDRFSAERPKGSFSTLEIQRTEQGDSAMYLCASRGLSGAEQYFGPGTRLTVT.

This rearrangement joins TRBV12-3 or TRBV12-4 to TRBJ1-5, with TRBD1 as a possible D gene (6 bases). V lost 8 bases, J lost 0 bases, and 23 bases lay in between. This CDR3 contains 18 residues. CDR3 sequence: CASCYLTGRVFSNQPQHF. CDR3 bases: TGTGCCAGCTGTTACCTCACAGGGAGGGTATTTAGCAATCAGCCCCAGCATTTT.

This clonotype was counted between two and nine times. The chain couples TRBV7-2 to TRBJ2-3, with TRBD2 matching over 9 bases. This CDR3 is built from 15 residues. In germline, CDR1 is SGHTA, CDR2 FQGNSA. V dropped 5 bases and J dropped 3; count of bases not matched to a gene: 6. The CDR3 is CASSKAGGGTDTQYF. In DNA, the CDR3 is TGTGCCAGCAGCAAAGCGGGAGGTGGAACAGATACGCAGTATTTT.

V gene TRBV7-2 combines with J gene TRBJ2-7; 10 bases map to TRBD1. Germline V lookup: CDR1 SGHTA, CDR2 FQGNSA. J lost 3 bases, V lost 3 bases, and 5 bases had no gene match. CDR3 size: 15 residues. In nucleotides, the CDR3 is TGTGCCAGCAGCTTCTTTGACAGGGGGCACTACGAGCAGTACTTC. Translation gives CASSFFDRGHYEQYF. The entire variable domain, with the rest obtained from reference TRBV7-2 and TRBJ2-7, is as follows: GAGVSQSPSNKVTEKGKDVELRCDPISGHTALYWYRQSLGQGLEFLIYFQGNSAPDKSGLPSDRFSAERTGGSVSTLTIQRTQQEDSAVYLCASSFFDRGHYEQYFGPGTRLTVT.

CDR3 amino acids: CATERGIQETQYF. In DNA, the CDR3 is TGTGCCACTGAAAGGGGAATACAAGAGACCCAGTACTTC. The chain links TRBV6-6 to TRBJ2-5, with D maybe TRBD1 (5 bases). The V and J ends lost 10 bases and 2 bases respectively, with 14 bases between them. Germline V gives CDR1 MNHNY, CDR2 SVGAGI (reference sequence). The CDR3 contains 13 residues.

This sequence joins TRBV10-3 and TRBJ1-2; D call uncertain. This CDR3 contains 13 residues. Between the trimmed V and J ends, which lost 3 bases and 0 bases, there was a span of 5 bases. Germline V gene data show CDR1 as ENHRY and CDR2 as SYGVKD. The CDR3 spells CAISDPANYGYTF. DNA for the CDR3: TGTGCCATCAGTGACCCAGCTAACTATGGCTACACCTTC.

This clonotype was counted many times. The chain employs TRBV7-3 and TRBJ2-3; no firm D call. The germline V and J ends were trimmed by 3 bases and 4 bases, with 8 bases remaining between them. Germline CDR1 and CDR2: SGHTA and FQGTGA. The CDR3 covers 13 residues. For the CDR3, the DNA is TGTGCCAGCAGCTTTGCTGTGGCAGATACGCAGTATTTT. Protein sequence: CASSFAVADTQYF.

This clonotype has at least ten counts. The chain recombines TRBV2 with TRBJ2-3, with 10 bases lining up with TRBD2. Trimming took 1 base from V and 3 from J; bases not matched to a gene: 4. The CDR3 runs to 16 residues. CDR1 is SNHLY, CDR2 FYNNEI, per germline. CDR3 sequence: CASSEVLAGETDTQYF. In DNA form, the CDR3 reads TGTGCCAGCAGTGAAGTCCTAGCGGGAGAGACAGATACGCAGTATTTT. The variable domain in full, completed from reference TRBV2 and TRBJ2-3, reads EPEVTQTPSHQVTQMGQEVILRCVPISNHLYFYWYRQILGQKVEFLVSFYNNEISEKSEIFDDQFSVERPDGSNFTLKIRSTKLEDSAMYFCASSEVLAGETDTQYFGPGTRLTVL.

The rearrangement uses TRBV7-2 and TRBJ2-7; 7 bases align to TRBD2. The CDR3 is made up of 13 amino acids. Looked up from germline, CDR1 is SGHTA and CDR2 is FQGNSA. V dropped 5 bases and J dropped 6; count of bases not matched to a gene: 7. The CDR3 nucleotides read TGTGCCAGCAGCCCGAGTGGGGGGGGCGAGCAGTACTTC. This gives the protein CASSPSGGGEQYF.

This clonotype was found many times. V and J are TRBV21-1 and TRBJ2-3; the table gives TRBD2 as D, unverified against the DNA. TRBV21-1 counts as a pseudogene. CDR3 length: 17 residues. CDR3 sequence: CASSNQTSGNRTDTQYF. In DNA form, the CDR3 reads TGTGCCAGCAGCAACCAGACTAGCGGGAACCGCACAGATACGCAGTATTTT.

The V and J genes are TRBV4-1 and TRBJ2-7; 9 nucleotides line up with TRBD2. The V gene's germline CDR1 is MGHRA and CDR2 YSYEKL. The CDR3 runs 17 residues. With V trimmed by 0 bases and J by 2 bases, 8 bases remained unmatched. CDR3 sequence reads: CASSQDYLAGPAYEQYF. Here the CDR3 DNA reads TGCGCCAGCAGCCAAGACTATCTAGCGGGACCTGCCTACGAGCAGTACTTC.

The gene calls are TRBV6-6 and TRBJ2-7; 10 nucleotides line up with TRBD2. This CDR3 is built from 15 residues. Losses at the gene ends were 4 bases for V and 4 bases for J; bases not matched to a gene: 7. CDR1 and CDR2 from the germline V gene are MNHNY and SVGAGI (reference sequence). In DNA, the CDR3 is TGTGCCAGCAGTTCTTCTAGCGGGAGTGCGTACGAGCAGTACTTC. Translation: CASSSSSGSAYEQYF.